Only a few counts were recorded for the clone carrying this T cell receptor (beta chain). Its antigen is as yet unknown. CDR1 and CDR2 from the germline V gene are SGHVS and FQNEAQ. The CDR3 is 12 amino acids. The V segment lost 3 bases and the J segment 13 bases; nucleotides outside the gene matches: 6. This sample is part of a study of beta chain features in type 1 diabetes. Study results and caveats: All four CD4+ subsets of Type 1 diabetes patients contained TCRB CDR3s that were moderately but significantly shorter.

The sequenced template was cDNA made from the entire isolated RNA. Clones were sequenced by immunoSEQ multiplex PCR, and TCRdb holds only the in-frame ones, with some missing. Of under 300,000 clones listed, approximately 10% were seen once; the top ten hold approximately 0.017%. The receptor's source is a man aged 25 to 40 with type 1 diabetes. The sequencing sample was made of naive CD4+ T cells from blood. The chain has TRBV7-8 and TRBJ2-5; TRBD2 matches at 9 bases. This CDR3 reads CASSLRGGPRYF. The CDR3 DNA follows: TGTGCCAGCAGCTTGCGGGGGGGCCCGCGGTACTTC.